These T cell receptor beta chains were read from a single sample in a study of cytomegalovirus exposure and HLA in healthy donors. The repertoire was sequenced with immunoSEQ multiplex PCR; TCRdb's copy has only in-frame clones and lacks some. Here the sample spans around 210,000 clones, more than 75% being singletons. Sequenced input: PBMCs. The receptors come from a middle-aged woman in good health and CMV-seronegative. Both conserved end residues are trimmed from each CDR3. A D gene is named only where the DNA matches it firmly.

d_call v_call cdr3_aa
NA TRBV30 AWSREGTTEAF
TRBD1 TRBV5-4 ASSSSPTGRADTQY
TRBD1 TRBV6-1 ASRPGTGFEKLF
TRBD1 TRBV28 ASSEGQEYGYT
NA TRBV30 AGHGTRGTNEQF
NA TRBV15 ATSRALGVDTQY
TRBD2 TRBV27 ASSLAGSPYNEQF
TRBD2 TRBV11-3 ASSLGLAGATLNNEQF
NA TRBV29-1 SVEESNRINYGYT
TRBD2 TRBV7-2 ASSLAGGRAFHNEQF
NA TRBV4-1 ASSQQTLASRGTGELF
TRBD1 TRBV2 ASSHQSSGGSEAF
NA TRBV5-8 ASSFTGTEAF
NA TRBV2 AFLVGSPSYEQY
NA TRBV5-4 ASSLDTGVRGAF
TRBD1 TRBV4-2 ASSQPGQGDYGCT
TRBD2 TRBV9 ASSVGLAGGIGETQY
NA TRBV19 ASSTYSILNQPQH
NA TRBV6-5 ASARRSRESYEQY
TRBD2 TRBV14 ASSRLAGSQSYNEQF
NA TRBV9 ASTSPRDNEQF
TRBD2 TRBV19 ASSSSGPTDTQY
TRBD2 TRBV27 ASSPYSPGTSGTRETQY
TRBD2 TRBV2 ASTLRGGYNEQF
TRBD2 TRBV11-2 ASSLAGGSTDTQY